The 19 T cell receptor beta chains presented below share a single source sample, sequenced in a study of Ad26.COV2.S vaccination and SARS-CoV-2 variants. As to treatment: roughly 19 received Ad26.COV2.S at low or high dose, single or two shots; a few received placebo; per-sample allocation not given. On day 63 after the first injection, vaccine and placebo recipients gave samples. Measured with immunoSEQ multiplex PCR; TCRdb has only the in-frame clones, and not every one. Among approximately 420,000 clones listed, 80% to 90% were seen once. The specimen was peripheral blood, collected in a trial of Ad26.COV2.S vaccine versus placebo. The receptors come from a person aged 18-65 years who received the Ad26.COV2.S COVID-19 vaccine or a placebo.

The rearrangement uses TRBV6-2 or TRBV6-3 and TRBJ1-1, with TRBD1 matching over 8 bases. The CDR3 totals 13 residues. Germline CDR1 and CDR2: MNHEY and SVGEGT. V shed 5 bases, J shed 5 bases, and the junction held 4 bases outside the gene matches. The CDR3 DNA sequence: TGTGCCAGCAGTCGGACAGGGTTTACTGAAGCTTTCTTT. It is translated as CASSRTGFTEAFF.

The V call is TRBV12-5, the J call TRBJ1-3; D is uncertain. The CDR3 spans 13 residues. Germline assignment: CDR1 LGHNT and CDR2 FRNRAP. Trimming pared 8 bases from V and 4 bases from J, leaving 12 bases between. CDR3 sequence reads: CASLLGVGNTIYF. DNA of the CDR3: TGTGCTAGTCTACTGGGTGTCGGAAACACCATATATTTT.

The chain carries TRBV2 and TRBJ2-1; a possible D gene is TRBD2 (6 bases). Germline V gene sequence: CDR1 SNHLY, CDR2 FYNNEI. CDR3 length: 16 residues. Trimming removed 6 bases at V and 4 bases at J, with 19 bases between. For the CDR3, the DNA is TGTGCCAGCAGAGAGGTCAAGCGGGTATCTTACAATGAGCAGTTCTTC. Translated: CASREVKRVSYNEQFF.

The gene calls are TRBV27 and TRBJ1-1; TRBD1 matches at 7 bases. The CDR3 is made up of 14 amino acids. Germline CDR1 is MNHEY and CDR2 is SMNVEV (reference sequence). After removal of 5 bases from V and 7 bases from J, the junction contained 10 bases not matched to a gene. In DNA, the CDR3 is TGTGCCAGCAGTCTGAGGACAGGTTTAAGTGAAGCTTTCTTT. Translated, it gives CASSLRTGLSEAFF.

The J gene is TRBJ1-2, the V gene TRBV2, with D unresolved. The CDR3 is 13 residues long. CDR1 and CDR2 (germline): SNHLY, FYNNEI. Trimming shortened V by 1 base and J by 5 bases, and 8 bases separated the two germline ends. CDR3 bases: TGTGCCAGCAGTGAAGGGCAGGCTTATGGCTACACCTTC. Its protein product is CASSEGQAYGYTF.

CDR3 bases: TGTGCCAGCAACGATAGACTAGCGGGGCTACATTCCTACAATGAGCAGTTCTTC. This translates into CASNDRLAGLHSYNEQFF. The rearrangement links TRBV7-8 to TRBJ2-1; TRBD2 matches 11 bases. Germline V lookup: CDR1 SGHVS, CDR2 FQNEAQ. This CDR3 is 18 amino acids long. With 7 bases clipped from V and 1 base from J, the junction kept 12 bases outside the gene matches.

The rearrangement links TRBV3-1 (or the pseudogene TRBV3-2) to TRBJ2-1, with D unclear. The CDR3 is 13 residues long. Looked up from germline, CDR1 is LGHDT and CDR2 is YNNKEL (reference sequence). With 1 base removed from V and 4 bases from J, the gap between germline ends came to 5 bases. In nucleotides, the CDR3 is TGTGCCAGCAGCCAAGGGGTTTACAATGAGCAGTTCTTC. It encodes CASSQGVYNEQFF.

This clone was found once. The CDR3 bases are TGTGCCATCAGAGAGGGACAGGTGAACACTGAAGCTTTCTTT. Its protein product is CAIREGQVNTEAFF. The chain links TRBV10-3 to TRBJ1-1; 8 nucleotides match TRBD1. V dropped 6 bases and J dropped 0; count of bases not matched to a gene: 3. CDR3 length: 14 residues. Per the germline V gene, CDR1 is ENHRY and CDR2 is SYGVKD.

The chain has TRBV4-1 and TRBJ2-6; D is perhaps TRBD1 (6 bases). The germline V gene encodes CDR1 MGHRA and CDR2 YSYEKL. The V end was cut by 3 bases, the J end by 1 base, with 7 bases between. This CDR3 contains 15 residues. The CDR3 bases are TGCGCCAGCAGCCACGGACAGTCTGGGGCCAACGTCCTGACTTTC. It codes for CASSHGQSGANVLTF.

The gene calls are TRBV10-3 and TRBJ2-6, with D perhaps TRBD2 (6 bases). The CDR3 is 14 residues long. The germline V and J ends were trimmed by 6 bases and 0 bases, with 6 bases remaining between them. CDR1 and CDR2 from the germline V gene are ENHRY and SYGVKD. The CDR3 nucleotides are TGTGCCATCAGGCGGGACTCTGGGGCCAACGTCCTGACTTTC. It codes for CAIRRDSGANVLTF.

The chain carries TRBV24-1 and TRBJ2-1; 10 bases agree with TRBD1. This CDR3 comprises 15 residues. Germline CDR1 KGHDR, CDR2 SFDVKD. The junction had 5 bases not matched to a gene; V was cut back by 3 bases and J by 7 bases. CDR3 sequence (DNA): TGTGCCACCAGTGATACTGCGGACAGGGGGAATGAGCAGTTCTTC. Encoded protein: CATSDTADRGNEQFF.

The chain recombines TRBV10-3 with TRBJ2-7; TRBD1 is a possible D gene (5 bases). Between the trimmed V and J ends, which lost 10 bases and 0 bases, there was a span of 28 bases. The CDR3 is 18 residues long. Germline lookup yields CDR1 ENHRY and CDR2 SYGVKD. The CDR3 loop is CATRLETATFQSSYEQYF. CDR3 DNA sequence: TGTGCCACCCGTCTTGAGACAGCAACGTTTCAGAGCTCCTACGAGCAGTACTTC.

This rearrangement joins TRBV14 to TRBJ2-1; D is possibly TRBD2 (5 bases). V was trimmed by 5 bases and J by 7 bases, leaving 21 bases between them. Germline-derived CDR1 and CDR2 are SGHDN and FVKESK. The CDR3 loop spans 16 amino acids. Here the CDR3 DNA reads TGTGCCAGCAGCGCCCCGGGGTCCCCCCCCATGAATGAGCAGTTCTTC. Amino acid sequence: CASSAPGSPPMNEQFF.

This clone showed up just a few times. The identical CDR3 is also encoded by other nucleotide sequences in the sample. The V gene is TRBV19, the J gene TRBJ1-1; maybe TRBD1 (5 bases). V was cut by 1 base and J by 0 bases, with 6 bases left in between. The CDR3 length is 14 residues. Looked up from germline, CDR1 is LNHDA and CDR2 is SQIVND (reference sequence). The CDR3 nucleotides are TGTGCCAGTAGTATAGGACAGCTGAACACTGAAGCTTTCTTT. Its translation: CASSIGQLNTEAFF.

The V gene is TRBV7-2, the J gene TRBJ2-7; D perhaps matches TRBD2 (6 bases). The V end was cut by 1 base, the J end by 6 bases, with 10 bases between. Germline lookup yields CDR1 SGHTA and CDR2 FQGNSA. The CDR3 contains 13 residues. This CDR3 reads CASSLVGGVEQYF. CDR3 DNA: TGTGCCAGCAGCTTAGTAGGAGGGGTCGAGCAGTACTTC.

This clone was observed a few times. CDR3 coding DNA: TGTGCCAGCACACCCAGAGCAGGGGCCCAGTACTTC. Amino acid sequence: CASTPRAGAQYF. The chain couples TRBV6-5 to TRBJ2-5; tentative D call: TRBD1 (6 bases). CDR1 is MNHEY and CDR2 is SVGAGI in the germline V gene. V was shortened by 7 bases and J by 9 bases, with 15 bases between the two germline ends. The CDR3 consists of 12 residues.

CDR3 sequence: CASSPTTGTNIQYF. The CDR3, as DNA: TGCGCCAGCAGCCCCACGACAGGGACAAACATTCAGTACTTC. The J gene is TRBJ2-4, the V gene TRBV5-1; 7 nucleotides line up with TRBD1. Germline V gives CDR1 SGHRS, CDR2 YFSETQ. The CDR3 has 14 amino acids. The V and J ends lost 4 bases and 6 bases, in that order; junction bases with no gene match: 7.

Concerning this clone itself: The identical CDR3 is also encoded by other nucleotide sequences in the sample. V usage is TRBV6-2 or TRBV6-3 and J usage is TRBJ2-3; D is unresolved. Germline V lookup: CDR1 MNHEY, CDR2 SVGEGT. V lost 3 bases and J 4 bases, leaving 2 bases between the germline ends. This CDR3 contains 11 residues. The CDR3: CASSYPDTQYF. Here the CDR3 DNA reads TGTGCCAGCAGTTATCCAGATACGCAGTATTTT.

The chain links TRBV11-2 to TRBJ1-2; D perhaps matches TRBD1 (5 bases). CDR1 and CDR2 (germline): SGHAT, FQNNGV. V was trimmed by 3 bases and J by 4 bases, leaving 12 bases between them. The CDR3 consists of 14 residues. The CDR3 DNA follows: TGTGCCAGCAGCTTGGAGGGGCGGATCTATGGCTACACCTTC. This translates into CASSLEGRIYGYTF.